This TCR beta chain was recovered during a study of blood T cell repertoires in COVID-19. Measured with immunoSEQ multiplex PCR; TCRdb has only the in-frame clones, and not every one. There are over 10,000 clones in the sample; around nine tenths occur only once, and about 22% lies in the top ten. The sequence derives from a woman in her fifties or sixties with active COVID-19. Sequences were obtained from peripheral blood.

The CDR3 region is CSVDAGTDDYGYTF. The CDR3 DNA reads as TGCAGCGTTGACGCCGGGACAGACGACTATGGCTACACCTTC. V usage is TRBV29-1 and J usage is TRBJ1-2, with TRBD1 identical over 7 bases. The CDR3 is 14 amino acids. Germline CDR1 reads SQVTM; CDR2 reads ANQGSEA. V was pared by 3 bases and J by 3 bases, with 7 bases of the junction left unmatched.